What follows describes a single T cell receptor beta chain. Its antigen is not identified. This sample is part of a study of T cell responses to AZD1222 COVID-19 vaccine. Study-wide results and caveats: Clonal diversity was possibly underestimated, and white British individuals and females predominated among donors. CD4 TCRs associated with vaccination spanned spike, dominating at 160-218 and 743-854. Spike-specific TCR breadth and depth grew following two AZD1222 doses.

Produced via immunoSEQ multiplex PCR; TCRdb's table is partial and in-frame only. This table holds 150,000 or so clones, about 90% found once. The clonotype comes from an adult in good health. The sequencing here drew on peripheral blood, taken on day 0 of AZD1222 vaccination.

The CDR3 reads CASSPTQGRETQYF. Here the CDR3 DNA reads TGTGCCAGCAGCCCGACCCAGGGACGGGAGACCCAGTACTTC. V usage is TRBV6-5 and J usage is TRBJ2-5; the D call may be TRBD1 or TRBD2 (5 bases each). The CDR3 runs to 14 residues. V lost 6 bases and J lost 5, with 16 bases in between. CDR1 MNHEY and CDR2 SVGAGI come from the germline V gene.